This T cell receptor beta chain was identified during a study of cytomegalovirus exposure and HLA in healthy donors. TCRdb's copy holds only in-frame clones and misses some; the assay was immunoSEQ multiplex PCR. The repertoire holds 200,000 to 250,000 clones, with around nine tenths as singletons. Study-wide results and limits: That first-cohort TCR clusters tended to co-occur in the approximately 120 validation repertoires was found in a later analysis.

V was clipped by 4 bases and J by 0 bases; unmatched bases: 2. The CDR3 is 14 amino acids. The V gene's germline CDR1 is SGHTA and CDR2 FQGNSA. Points on this clone: The antigen remains undetermined.

The TCR originated in a woman between 18 and 29 years old in good health and CMV-seronegative. The V and J genes are TRBV7-2 and TRBJ2-7, with 8 bases aligning to TRBD1. The source material was PBMCs. CDR3 DNA sequence: TGTGCCAGCAGCTCGACAGGGGCCTCCTACGAGCAGTACTTC. Residues: CASSSTGASYEQYF. Based on the CDR3 plus reference TRBV7-2 and TRBJ2-7, the full variable domain is GAGVSQSPSNKVTEKGKDVELRCDPISGHTALYWYRQSLGQGLEFLIYFQGNSAPDKSGLPSDRFSAERTGGSVSTLTIQRTQQEDSAVYLCASSSTGASYEQYFGPGTRLTVT.